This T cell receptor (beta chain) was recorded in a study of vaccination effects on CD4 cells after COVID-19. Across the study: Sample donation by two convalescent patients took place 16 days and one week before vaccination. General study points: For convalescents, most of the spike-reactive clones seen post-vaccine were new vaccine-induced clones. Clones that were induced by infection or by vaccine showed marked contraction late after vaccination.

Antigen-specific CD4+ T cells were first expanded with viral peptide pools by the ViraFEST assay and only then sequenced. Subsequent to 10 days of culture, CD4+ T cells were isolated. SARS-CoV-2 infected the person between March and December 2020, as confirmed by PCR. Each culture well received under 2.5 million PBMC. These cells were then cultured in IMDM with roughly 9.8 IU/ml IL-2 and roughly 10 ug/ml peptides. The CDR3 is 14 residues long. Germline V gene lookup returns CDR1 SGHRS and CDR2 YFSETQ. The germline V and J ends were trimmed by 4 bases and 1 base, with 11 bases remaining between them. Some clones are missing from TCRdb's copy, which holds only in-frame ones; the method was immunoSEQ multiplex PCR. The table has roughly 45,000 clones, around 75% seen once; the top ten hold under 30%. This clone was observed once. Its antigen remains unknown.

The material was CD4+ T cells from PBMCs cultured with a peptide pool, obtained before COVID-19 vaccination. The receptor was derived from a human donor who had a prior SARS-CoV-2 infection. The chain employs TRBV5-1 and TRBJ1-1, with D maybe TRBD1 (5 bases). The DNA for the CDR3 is TGCGCCAGCAGCGGGGACCCAGGGAACACTGAAGCTTTCTTT. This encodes CASSGDPGNTEAFF.